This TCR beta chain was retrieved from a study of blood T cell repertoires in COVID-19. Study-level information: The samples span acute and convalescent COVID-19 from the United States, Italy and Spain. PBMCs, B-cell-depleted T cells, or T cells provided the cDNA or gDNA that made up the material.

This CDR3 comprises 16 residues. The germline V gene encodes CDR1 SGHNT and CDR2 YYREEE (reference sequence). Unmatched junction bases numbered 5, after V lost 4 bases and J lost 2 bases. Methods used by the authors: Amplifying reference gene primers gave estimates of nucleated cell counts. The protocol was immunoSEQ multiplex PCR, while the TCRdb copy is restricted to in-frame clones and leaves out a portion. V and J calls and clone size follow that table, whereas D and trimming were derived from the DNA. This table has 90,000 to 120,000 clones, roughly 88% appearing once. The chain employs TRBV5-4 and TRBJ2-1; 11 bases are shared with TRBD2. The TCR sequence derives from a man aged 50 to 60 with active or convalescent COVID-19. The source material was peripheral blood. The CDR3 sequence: CASSISGRVAYNEQFF. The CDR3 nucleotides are TGTGCCAGCAGCATTAGCGGGAGGGTCGCCTACAATGAGCAGTTCTTC.